The T cell receptor beta chain under discussion was sequenced for a study of human T cells and chemical hapten exposure (dated by TCRdb to the early 2020s). As for the study more broadly: For sensitization, 2% DPC in acetone was applied to a roughly 2 cm by roughly 2 cm area of upper inner arm skin. About 29 alopecia patients gave blood for TCR sequencing at one to four time points (pre-sensitization, 2, 6 and 24 weeks). Patch tests used Finn chambers with 0.01% DPC on the upper back, scored after 6 days by International Contact Dermatitis Research Group standards. The study tracked peripheral blood TCR repertoire changes in vivo during primary and secondary sensitization to the hapten diphenylcyclopropenone (DPC) in alopecia patients. Blood samples were taken from patients before sensitization (week 0) and then at 2, 6 and about 24 weeks after DPC sensitization. Most of the patients in the cohort were female, and the cohort covered alopecia areata with under or over 50% scalp involvement, alopecia totalis and alopecia universalis. The libraries were sequenced as a pool, and the TCR yield per sample differed mostly because of small variations in library volumes within the pool. Patients additionally received weekly therapeutic DPC doses to the scalp throughout the approximately 22-week study period.

The sample's time point label, in plain terms: patch test 1, 2 weeks after DPC sensitization. In the paper's terms, the treatment or condition label means: therapeutic diphenylcyclopropenone sensitization with weekly scalp DPC. At each patch-test visit, blood was drawn before the patch test was applied. To be eligible, patients had to be aged 18 to 70, diagnosed with alopecia and judged suitable for DPC therapy, while pregnant patients were excluded. Total RNA was isolated from unfractionated whole blood collected in Tempus Blood RNA tubes. Trimming takes 0 bases from V and 0 bases from J, and the germline ends sit 8 bases apart. Via the germline V gene, CDR1 is ENHRY and CDR2 SYGVKD. The CDR3 has 15 amino acids, counting the end cysteine and phenylalanine. Just CDR3 DNA is preserved here, 45 bases in frame from base 1. What the research found in general, with its limitations: Patch test score correlated positively with the number of PT1 expanded TCRs, reaching significance at thresholds 8, 16 and 32 but not at 4. After repeated subsampling, changes were observed in the strength of the expansion versus patch-test correlation and in the threshold at which the correlation became significant. Significantly more large CDR3 similarity clusters were formed by expanded TCRs than by pre-sensitization or healthy control sets, consistent with antigen-driven responses. All patients had alopecia, a presumed autoimmune disease, so their immune response might differ from that of healthy individuals. No change with DPC sensitization was found in the number of TCRs above 1 in 1000 frequency, and no evidence of global repertoire structure alterations was found.

This clonotype was picked up a small number of times. The target of this receptor is not known. No base quality information exists; no much larger clone differs at one position. Libraries were constructed by RACE. The data were produced on a NextSeq 500. Library preparation attached unique molecular identifiers to individual cDNA molecules for quantitative, reproducible TCR counting. Both TCR alpha and TCR beta chains were sequenced from each blood RNA sample. On the authors' methods: The median number of TCRs per sample was roughly 100,000, ranging from about 20,000 to 690,600. V, J and CDR3 annotation of the TCR reads was performed with the Decombinator software suite. For the PS versus PT1 abundance plots, all samples were subsampled to the same number of TCRs (28,000). TCRs were defined as expanded if absent before sensitization and observed at least eight times at the 2-week time point. Using fastp trimming at Q25 and MiXCR clonotype assembly, TCRdb reanalyzed the public sequencing data and kept in-frame beta chains. Every CDR3 protein is listed once, alongside the most common genes and DNA of its rows. The V and J calls, along with clone size, are taken from TCRdb and not from the paper's own processing. The sample profile shows roughly 380,000 distinct CDR3 sequences; approximately 5% of them were found once. Approximately 2.5% of the sample belongs to the ten largest clones.

The rearranged chain carries TRBV10-3 and TRBJ2-5; the D gene is unclear. This sequence was found in a woman in her forties or fifties with alopecia areata. Some clones in this sample may be carry-over from other donors' samples. The material sequenced was whole blood, taken in connection with sensitization to the hapten diphenylcyclopropenone (DPC). CDR3 region: CAISESEGYQETQYF. The sequenced DNA is TGTGCCATCAGTGAGTCGGAAGGGTACCAAGAGACCCAGTACTTC.